This is a list of T cell receptor beta chains from one sample in a study of T cell clonotyping in hematopoietic cell transplantation. Generated by immunoSEQ multiplex PCR, the TCRdb table keeps only in-frame clones and is missing some. The sample holds approximately 7,400 clones, more than 75% seen once. Sample: peripheral blood mononuclear cells, taken before stem cell transplant. These TCRs come from a man aged 55 to 70 with acute myeloid leukemia. Some clones in this sample may be carry-over from other donors' samples. CDR3s include the opening cysteine and the closing phenylalanine or tryptophan. A D gene is named only where the DNA matches it firmly. Size is omitted from some rows. Given values are once, few, many or a class for expanded clones.

clone size	D gene	V gene	J gene	CDR3 DNA	CDR3 protein
once	TRBD1	TRBV15	TRBJ1-2	TGTGCCACCAGCAGGGACAGGGGATCCTATGGCTACACCTTC	CATSRDRGSYGYTF
-	-	TRBV4-1	TRBJ1-2	TGCGCCAGCAGCCTGGCAGGAACAGCTAACTATGGCTACACCTTC	CASSLAGTANYGYTF
-	-	TRBV10-2	TRBJ2-3	TGCGCCAGCAGTAGGGGGGGCACAGATACGCAGTATTTT	CASSRGGTDTQYF
-	-	TRBV5-1	TRBJ1-1	TGCGCCAGCAGCTTGGGGCACGCGAACACTGAAGCTTTCTTT	CASSLGHANTEAFF
once	-	TRBV30	TRBJ1-3	TGTGCCTGGAAAGAGAGCTACTCTGGAAACACCATATATTTT	CAWKESYSGNTIYF
-	TRBD2	TRBV5-1	TRBJ2-2	TGCGCCAGCAGCACCGGGCTAGCGGGGGGACAAGGGGAGCTGTTTTTT	CASSTGLAGGQGELFF
-	-	TRBV28	TRBJ1-5	TGTGCCAGCAGTTTAGCCCGGACGGATCAGCCCCAGCATTTT	CASSLARTDQPQHF
-	-	TRBV5-6	TRBJ2-7	TGTGCCAGCACCACCGGGACAAGTGATTACGAGCAGTACTTC	CASTTGTSDYEQYF
once	TRBD2	TRBV28	TRBJ2-1	TGTGCCAGCAGTTTCCTGACGCTAGCGGGAAGAGGATATGAGCAGTTCTTC	CASSFLTLAGRGYEQFF
-	-	TRBV4-1	TRBJ2-7	TGCGCCAGCAGCCAAGACGCCACAGGTCGCGAGCAGTACTTC	CASSQDATGREQYF
-	-	TRBV10-3	TRBJ2-7	TGTGCCATCAGTGATTTCGAATCCTACGAGCAGTACTTC	CAISDFESYEQYF
-	TRBD1	TRBV25-1	TRBJ1-4	TGTGCCAGCAGTCACGACAGGGGGCCGACAACTAATGAAAAACTGTTTTTT	CASSHDRGPTTNEKLFF
-	TRBD1	TRBV19	TRBJ2-7	TGTGCCAGTAGTATGAGGAGACAGGGGGAGTCGGGAGAGCAGTACTTC	CASSMRRQGESGEQYF
-	TRBD1	TRBV7-2	TRBJ1-2	TGTGCCAGCAGCGAGGGGGGACAGGGGGTAGAGTATGGCTACACCTTC	CASSEGGQGVEYGYTF
-	-	TRBV20-1	TRBJ2-1	TGCAGTTGGCTAGCTTACAATGAGCAGTTCTTC	CSWLAYNEQFF
-	-	TRBV6-1	TRBJ2-7	TGTGCCAGCAGTGACCGACACCTTGGGGGGGGCAGCTCCTACGAGCAGTACTTC	CASSDRHLGGGSSYEQYF
-	TRBD2	TRBV2	TRBJ2-3	TGTGCCAGCAGTACCCGACTAGCGGGGGGGCTCGATACGCAGTATTTT	CASSTRLAGGLDTQYF
-	-	TRBV5-1	TRBJ1-2	TGCGCCAGCAGCTTGGTCCAGGGGAGTGACTATGGCTACACCTTC	CASSLVQGSDYGYTF
-	TRBD2	TRBV4-1	TRBJ2-2	TGCGCCAGCAGCCAACCGGGACTAGCGGGGGGGCAGGCCACCGGGGAGCTGTTTTTT	CASSQPGLAGGQATGELFF
-	-	TRBV5-1	TRBJ1-2	TGCGCCAGCAGCTTGCCCACAGGGTTACCTAACTATGGCTACACCTTC	CASSLPTGLPNYGYTF
-	-	TRBV16	TRBJ1-3	TGTGCCAGCAGCCAATCTGCCGGTTTTGGGGACACCATATATTTT	CASSQSAGFGDTIYF
-	-	TRBV10-3	TRBJ1-1	TGTGCCATCAGTCCTCAGGGAGGGGGGGACACTGAAGCTTTCTTT	CAISPQGGGDTEAFF
-	TRBD2	TRBV29-1	TRBJ2-3	TGCAGCGTGGCGGGAGCGTTGGGAATGACAGATACGCAGTATTTT	CSVAGALGMTDTQYF
-	-	TRBV5-5	TRBJ2-6	TGTGCCAGCAGCTCCTATAGCTCTGGGGCCAACGTCCTGACTTTC	CASSSYSSGANVLTF
-	-	TRBV27	TRBJ1-2	TGTGCCAGCAAGAACAGGGAGGACTATGGCTACACCTTC	CASKNREDYGYTF
-	-	TRBV4-2	TRBJ2-1	TGTGCCAGCAGCCAAGTGAGCAGCCCCCGTAGGAACAATGAGCAGTTCTTC	CASSQVSSPRRNNEQFF
-	TRBD1	TRBV28	TRBJ1-1	TGTGCCAGCCAAGGATATCCGGGACAGAGGAACACTGAAGCTTTCTTT	CASQGYPGQRNTEAFF
-	-	TRBV11-2	TRBJ1-1	TGTGCCAGCAGCGACGAAGGGGAAAGGGCTTTGAACACTGAAGCTTTCTTT	CASSDEGERALNTEAFF
-	-	TRBV19	TRBJ2-1	TGTGCCAGTAGTCGTAGTGTTTATGGAGGGGACAATGAGCAGTTCTTC	CASSRSVYGGDNEQFF
-	-	TRBV2	TRBJ2-4	TGTGCCAGCAGTGAATCCCTAGCGAACATTCAGTACTTC	CASSESLANIQYF
-	-	TRBV6-1	TRBJ1-2	TGTGCCAGCACCCCCCGGGCAGGTCATGGCTACACCTTC	CASTPRAGHGYTF
-	TRBD1	TRBV19	TRBJ1-5	TGTGCCAGTAGTAGAACACAGGGGGAACGTAGACAGCCCCAGCATTTT	CASSRTQGERRQPQHF
-	-	TRBV9	TRBJ1-2	TGTGCCAGCAGCGTAGATCCGGACCATGGCTACACCTTC	CASSVDPDHGYTF
-	-	TRBV19	TRBJ1-1	TGTGCCAGTAGTACCACAGTGGTCGGGGGAGCTTTCTTT	CASSTTVVGGAFF
once	TRBD1	TRBV29-1	TRBJ1-2	TGCAGCGCCAGGACAGGGGATGACTATGGCTACACCTTC	CSARTGDDYGYTF
-	-	TRBV4-2	TRBJ1-3	TGTGCCAGCAGCCAAAAGGCGGGGGATGGAAACACCATATATTTT	CASSQKAGDGNTIYF
-	-	TRBV27	TRBJ2-1	TGTGCCAGCAGTTTATCATTATATGCAAAGCAGTTCTTC	CASSLSLYAKQFF
-	-	TRBV28	TRBJ1-1	TGTGCCAGCAGTTTATTTGGGGGGAACACTGAAGCTTTCTTT	CASSLFGGNTEAFF
-	-	TRBV11-2	TRBJ1-3	TGTGCCAGCAGCTCTGGCTCTGGAAACACCATATATTTT	CASSSGSGNTIYF
once	-	TRBV15	TRBJ2-7	TGTGCCACCAGCAGCGAGGACCAGGGGATCCACGAGCAGTACTTC	CATSSEDQGIHEQYF
-	-	TRBV5-1	TRBJ2-4	TGCGCCAGCAGCACCCCCTTAGGGAACATTCAGTACTTC	CASSTPLGNIQYF
-	TRBD1	TRBV18	TRBJ2-7	TGTGCCAGCTCACCACCGAGGGGGCAAGGGAGTCTCAGTCCAGGCTCCTACGAGCAGTACTTC	CASSPPRGQGSLSPGSYEQYF
-	-	TRBV12-5	TRBJ2-5	TGTGCTAGTGGTCTCGGGACCCACCAAGAGACCCAGTACTTC	CASGLGTHQETQYF
-	-	TRBV5-1	TRBJ1-1	TGCGCCAGCAGCTTGATTTCCGTAGCGAACACTGAAGCTTTCTTT	CASSLISVANTEAFF
-	-	TRBV7-8	TRBJ2-2	TGTGCCAGCAGTCCCGGAGGGTCCGGGGAGCTGTTTTTT	CASSPGGSGELFF
-	TRBD1	TRBV19	TRBJ1-1	TGTGCCAGTAAGGACAGGGGCACTGAAGCTTTCTTT	CASKDRGTEAFF
-	-	TRBV11-3	TRBJ2-1	TGTGCCAGCAGCTTAGAGGGAGCCTACAATGAGCAGTTCTTC	CASSLEGAYNEQFF
-	-	TRBV6-5	TRBJ2-3	TGTGCCAGCAGTCCCGGGCTAGCAACAGATACGCAGTATTTT	CASSPGLATDTQYF
-	-	TRBV19	TRBJ1-2	TGTGCCAGTACCCCCAGCAGGGACGACTATGGCTACACCTTC	CASTPSRDDYGYTF
-	-	TRBV11-2	TRBJ2-7	TGTGCCAGCAGCTTAAGCCTCTACGAGCAGTACTTC	CASSLSLYEQYF
-	-	TRBV2	TRBJ2-2	TGTGCCAGCAGTGAGGGGGTTATAGCCGGGGAGCTGTTTTTT	CASSEGVIAGELFF
-	TRBD1	TRBV5-1	TRBJ1-2	TGCGCCAGCAGCCAGGACAGGGTATACTATGGCTACACCTTC	CASSQDRVYYGYTF
-	-	TRBV6-6	TRBJ2-4	TGTGCCAGCAGTTACACCGAGTCAAACATTCAGTACTTC	CASSYTESNIQYF
few	-	TRBV5-4	TRBJ2-7	TGTGCCAGCAGCTTGGGGGCCGGGACATTAGGGAACGAGCAGTACTTC	CASSLGAGTLGNEQYF
-	-	TRBV7-2	TRBJ2-3	TGTGCCAGCAGGTATAGCCATATGGATACGCAGTATTTT	CASRYSHMDTQYF
-	TRBD2	TRBV27	TRBJ2-3	TGTGCCAGCAGTCCGCAGGTAGCGGGGGGGCCTACGGATACGCAGTATTTT	CASSPQVAGGPTDTQYF